These 27 T cell receptor beta chains share one sample of origin, sequenced in a study of early T cells in non-severe SARS-CoV-2 infection. TCRdb re-analysed the 5' RACE reads in MiXCR, keeping a single row per CDR3 protein. The sample has around 70,000 distinct CDR3 sequences; approximately 9% are singletons. Sequencing used whole blood. These TCRs come from an adult who was a healthcare worker with PCR-confirmed SARS-CoV-2 infection or an uninfected control (not recorded which).

This clonotype showed up just a few times. CDR3 sequence reads: CASSSGRLEGGEQFF. For the CDR3, the DNA is TGCGCCAGCAGTAGCGGGAGGCTAGAGGGAGGTGAGCAGTTCTTC. J is TRBJ2-1 and V is TRBV5-1, with TRBD2 matching over 10 bases. The CDR3 extends over 15 amino acids. The ends lost 5 bases at V and 9 bases at J; junction bases unmatched: 11. Germline V gene lookup returns CDR1 SGHRS and CDR2 YFSETQ. The full variable domain, its missing parts supplied by reference TRBV5-1 and TRBJ2-1, is KAGVTQTPRYLIKTRGQQVTLSCSPISGHRSVSWYQQTPGQGLQFLFEYFSETQRNKGNFPGRFSGRQFSNSRSEMNVSTLELGDSALYLCASSSGRLEGGEQFFGPGTRLTVL.

The chain joins TRBV4-3 to TRBJ2-3; 7 bases map to TRBD1. Looked up from germline, CDR1 is LGHNA and CDR2 is YSLEER. Germline trimming cut 4 bases from V and 2 bases from J; bases unmatched to any gene: 12. The length of the CDR3 is 17 residues. CDR3 sequence: CASSPSHGDSHTDTQYF. The CDR3 nucleotides read TGCGCCAGCAGCCCGTCTCACGGGGACAGCCACACAGATACGCAGTATTTT.

This clonotype was observed many times. CDR3 sequence: CSARGSGGLLNEQFF. CDR3 coding DNA: TGCAGTGCTAGAGGGTCGGGAGGGCTTTTAAATGAGCAGTTCTTC. The chain couples TRBV20-1 to TRBJ2-1; 8 bases line up with TRBD2. J lost 7 bases, V lost 1 base, and 9 bases had no gene match. Per the germline V gene, CDR1 is DFQATT and CDR2 is SNEGSKA (reference sequence). The CDR3 runs to 15 residues.

By sample share, this clonotype is medium-sized (0.01 to 0.1%). The rearrangement joins TRBV4-1 to TRBJ2-1; TRBD2 matches 7 bases. Germline values: CDR1 MGHRA, CDR2 YSYEKL. Trimming removed 4 bases from V and 8 bases from J; junction bases left unmatched: 11. This CDR3 contains 15 residues. The CDR3 region has the DNA TGCGCCAGCAGCCCCCTGGGCGGGAGAGGGGATGAGCAGTTCTTC. Protein product: CASSPLGGRGDEQFF.

This clonotype was found many times. The J gene is TRBJ2-5, the V gene TRBV24-1; D not certain. The CDR3 loop spans 14 amino acids. The V and J ends lost 0 bases and 5 bases respectively, with 9 bases between them. Germline V gene sequence: CDR1 KGHDR, CDR2 SFDVKD. Here the CDR3 reads CATSDLGVKETQYF. The CDR3 bases are TGTGCCACCAGTGATTTGGGGGTAAAGGAGACCCAGTACTTC.

The rearrangement links TRBV12-3 or TRBV12-4 to TRBJ2-5; TRBD2 matches 7 bases. This CDR3 contains 15 residues. Unmatched junction bases numbered 11, after V lost 5 bases and J lost 5 bases. The CDR3 bases are TGTGCCAGCAGTCCTCGGGAGGCCGGGAGGGAGACCCAGTACTTC. Protein: CASSPREAGRETQYF.

This clonotype was seen ten or more times. This sequence joins TRBV5-4 and TRBJ1-4; D may be TRBD1 (5 bases). The CDR3 consists of 16 residues. Germline V gene lookup returns CDR1 SGHNT and CDR2 YYREEE (reference sequence). V dropped 0 bases and J dropped 8 bases, with 17 bases sitting between them. The CDR3 DNA follows: TGTGCCAGCAGCTTGGCCGCAGGGAGGGAGGAAGAAAAACTGTTTTTT. Its translation: CASSLAAGREEEKLFF. Based on the CDR3 plus reference TRBV5-4 and TRBJ1-4, the full variable domain is ETGVTQSPTHLIKTRGQQVTLRCSSQSGHNTVSWYQQALGQGPQFIFQYYREEENGRGNFPPRFSGLQFPNYSSELNVNALELDDSALYLCASSLAAGREEEKLFFGSGTQLSVL.

This clonotype was seen repeatedly, ten times or more. The rearrangement uses TRBV19 and TRBJ2-1, with TRBD1 identical over 7 bases. The CDR3 runs to 16 residues. J was trimmed by 0 bases and V by 6 bases; bases with no gene match: 8. Germline-derived CDR1 and CDR2 are LNHDA and SQIVND (reference sequence). CDR3 DNA sequence: TGTGCCAGTAGCCCCAGGGGGAGAAGCTCCTACAATGAGCAGTTCTTC. It codes for CASSPRGRSSYNEQFF.

The CDR3 DNA reads TGTGCCAGCAGTTACGCGAGCTCTGGGGCCAACGTCCTGACTTTC. Its translation: CASSYASSGANVLTF. This chain joins TRBV6-5 and TRBJ2-6, with D unclear. This CDR3 is built from 15 residues. Trimming stripped 2 bases from V and 0 bases from J, with 5 bases between. CDR1 is MNHEY, CDR2 SVGAGI, per germline.

Many counts were recorded for this clonotype. CDR3 in amino acids: CSAEVGLGDTEAFF. The CDR3 DNA is TGCAGCGCCGAGGTAGGGCTGGGGGACACTGAAGCTTTCTTT. The J gene is TRBJ1-1, the V gene TRBV29-1; possibly TRBD1 for D (5 bases). Germline CDR1 reads SQVTM; CDR2 reads ANQGSEA. V gave up 7 bases and J gave up 3 bases, with 18 bases separating them. This CDR3 is 14 amino acids long.

CDR3 residues: CASSYRREYQPQHF. In nucleotides, the CDR3 is TGTGCCAGCAGTTATAGGAGGGAGTATCAGCCCCAGCATTTT. The chain links TRBV6-5 to TRBJ1-5; D gene unclear. The CDR3 contains 14 residues. Germline V lookup: CDR1 MNHEY, CDR2 SVGAGI. V lost 3 bases, J lost 5 bases, and 11 bases lay in between.

This chain joins TRBV2 and TRBJ2-7; D possibly corresponds to TRBD2 (5 bases). Per germline, CDR1 SNHLY and CDR2 FYNNEI. The CDR3 contains 15 residues. Deletions cut 6 bases from V and 5 bases from J, with 20 bases between. DNA of the CDR3: TGTGCCAGCAGCCCCACGACTAACGGGATTGACGAGCAGTACTTC. Translation gives CASSPTTNGIDEQYF.

This clonotype was counted between two and nine times. The rearrangement uses TRBV19 and TRBJ2-7; 9 nucleotides agree with TRBD1. The CDR3 covers 15 residues. The ends lost 5 bases at V and 6 bases at J; junction bases unmatched: 11. In germline, CDR1 is LNHDA, CDR2 SQIVND (reference sequence). In nucleotides, the CDR3 is TGTGCCAGTAGTCCAGCGGCGTCGGACAGGGGCGAGCAGTACTTC. Protein product: CASSPAASDRGEQYF.

In its sample, this clonotype was seen a few times. The chain joins TRBV5-1 to TRBJ2-7; 9 positions agree with TRBD2. There are 14 residues in the CDR3. CDR1 is SGHRS and CDR2 is YFSETQ in the germline V gene. V was pared by 5 bases and J by 5 bases, with 8 bases of the junction left unmatched. The CDR3 sequence: CASRLAGRLDEQYF. Written as DNA, the CDR3 is TGCGCCAGCAGGCTAGCGGGACGCCTAGACGAGCAGTACTTC.

At least ten counts were recorded for this clonotype. The V and J genes are TRBV7-8 and TRBJ1-1, with D possibly TRBD1 on 5 matching bases. The CDR3 length is 14 residues. Deletions cut 5 bases from V and 2 bases from J, with 12 bases between. CDR1 and CDR2 from the germline V gene are SGHVS and FQNEAQ. CDR3 in amino acids: CASSLRDLNTEAFF. CDR3 coding DNA: TGTGCCAGCAGCCTCCGGGACTTAAACACTGAAGCTTTCTTT.

This clonotype occurred many times. The chain joins TRBV20-1 to TRBJ2-7, with TRBD2 identical over 12 bases. Losses at the gene ends were 1 base for V and 0 bases for J; bases not matched to a gene: 4. CDR1 DFQATT and CDR2 SNEGSKA come from the germline V gene (reference sequence). The CDR3 has 16 amino acids. This CDR3 is CSARASGRGLSYEQYF. The CDR3 nucleotides read TGCAGTGCTAGAGCTAGCGGGAGGGGGCTCTCCTACGAGCAGTACTTC.

This clonotype was observed at least ten times. The chain has TRBV2 and TRBJ2-1; the match to TRBD1 covers 8 bases. With 6 bases clipped from V and 5 bases from J, the junction kept 3 bases outside the gene matches. Per the germline V gene, CDR1 is SNHLY and CDR2 is FYNNEI. CDR3 length: 13 amino acids. CDR3 sequence (DNA): TGTGCCAGCAGCAGGGGGCGAGACAATGAGCAGTTCTTC. Translated: CASSRGRDNEQFF.

The chain carries TRBV7-9 and TRBJ2-1; possibly TRBD1 for D (6 bases). Germline values: CDR1 SEHNR, CDR2 FQNEAQ (reference sequence). Trimming pared 3 bases from V and 8 bases from J, leaving 8 bases between. The CDR3 has 12 amino acids. In DNA, the CDR3 is TGTGCCAGCAGCTTCACAGGGTATGAGCAGTTCTTC. Its protein product is CASSFTGYEQFF.

This clonotype was recorded at least ten times. The genes are TRBV5-1 and TRBJ2-7; 7 bases are shared with TRBD2. CDR1 and CDR2 (germline): SGHRS, YFSETQ. The CDR3 runs to 14 residues. The V and J ends lost 4 bases and 6 bases, in that order; junction bases with no gene match: 10. The CDR3, as DNA: TGCGCCAGCAGCCGCGCGGGGGACCATAGCGAGCAGTACTTC. Amino acid sequence: CASSRAGDHSEQYF.

This clonotype appeared many times. The DNA of the CDR3 is TGTGCCAGCAGCGTAATAAGAGGACAGGGTCTCTCTGGGGCCAACGTCCTGACTTTC. The encoded protein is CASSVIRGQGLSGANVLTF. The chain couples TRBV9 to TRBJ2-6; TRBD1 aligns across 8 bases. The V gene's germline CDR1 is SGDLS and CDR2 YYNGEE. The CDR3 is made up of 19 amino acids. The ends lost 1 base at V and 0 bases at J; junction bases unmatched: 9.

The CDR3 sequence is CASGGTPLSGANVLTF. CDR3 coding DNA: TGCGCCAGCGGCGGGACTCCATTGTCTGGGGCCAACGTCCTGACTTTC. This sequence joins TRBV5-1 and TRBJ2-6, with D maybe TRBD2 (6 bases). CDR3 size: 16 residues. From germline, CDR1 is SGHRS and CDR2 YFSETQ. Between the trimmed V and J ends, which lost 7 bases and 1 base, there was a span of 15 bases. Full variable domain (outside the CDR3, taken from reference TRBV5-1 and TRBJ2-6): KAGVTQTPRYLIKTRGQQVTLSCSPISGHRSVSWYQQTPGQGLQFLFEYFSETQRNKGNFPGRFSGRQFSNSRSEMNVSTLELGDSALYLCASGGTPLSGANVLTFGAGSRLTVL.

The chain employs TRBV2 and TRBJ2-7; a possible D gene is TRBD1 (5 bases). In germline, CDR1 is SNHLY, CDR2 FYNNEI. Trimming shortened V by 4 bases and J by 3 bases, and 10 bases separated the two germline ends. This CDR3 is 13 amino acids long. The CDR3 DNA reads TGTGCCAGCAGTGTGACAGTCGACTACGAGCAGTACTTC. Translated, it gives CASSVTVDYEQYF.

This rearrangement joins TRBV7-8 to TRBJ2-3, with TRBD2 matching over 7 bases. Germline CDR1 SGHVS, CDR2 FQNEAQ. This CDR3 is built from 15 residues. V lost 2 bases and J lost 7; bases outside the gene matches: 9. The DNA for the CDR3 is TGTGCCAGCAGCTTATCTAGCGGAGAGGGGTATACGCAGTATTTT. Translating gives CASSLSSGEGYTQYF.

This clonotype has a count of ten or more. The chain has TRBV20-1 and TRBJ1-5; 7 bases fit TRBD1. This CDR3 is 13 amino acids long. V shed 6 bases and J 7 bases; nucleotides not matched to a gene: 9. Germline-derived CDR1 and CDR2 are DFQATT and SNEGSKA (reference sequence). The CDR3 DNA reads as TGCAGTGCAGTCACAGGGGTAGGACAGCCCCAGCATTTT. Translation gives CSAVTGVGQPQHF.

This clonotype appeared many times. The chain uses TRBV5-1 and TRBJ2-5; no firm D call. CDR3 size: 15 residues. Looked up from germline, CDR1 is SGHRS and CDR2 is YFSETQ. The germline V and J ends were trimmed by 4 bases and 3 bases, with 16 bases remaining between them. The CDR3 here is CASSPLFSVEETQYF. Here the CDR3 DNA reads TGCGCCAGCAGCCCCCTCTTCTCAGTGGAAGAGACCCAGTACTTC. The variable domain in full, completed from reference TRBV5-1 and TRBJ2-5, reads KAGVTQTPRYLIKTRGQQVTLSCSPISGHRSVSWYQQTPGQGLQFLFEYFSETQRNKGNFPGRFSGRQFSNSRSEMNVSTLELGDSALYLCASSPLFSVEETQYFGPGTRLLVL.

This clonotype has a single count. This sequence joins TRBV11-2 and TRBJ2-7; possibly TRBD1 or TRBD2 for D (5 bases each). V dropped 5 bases and J dropped 2 bases, with 10 bases sitting between them. Germline V lookup: CDR1 SGHAT, CDR2 FQNNGV. The CDR3 is made up of 13 amino acids. CDR3 region: CASSIRDPYEQYF. CDR3 DNA sequence: TGTGCCAGCAGCATCCGGGACCCCTACGAGCAGTACTTC.

This clonotype was seen many times. The rearrangement joins TRBV6-6 to TRBJ1-5; 9 bases align to TRBD1. The CDR3 sequence is 15 residues long. The ends lost 6 bases at V and 7 bases at J; junction bases unmatched: 10. Germline CDR1 is MNHNY and CDR2 is SVGAGI (reference sequence). This CDR3 is CASRAWDRETQPQHF. The DNA for the CDR3 is TGTGCCAGCAGGGCCTGGGACAGGGAGACGCAGCCCCAGCATTTT.